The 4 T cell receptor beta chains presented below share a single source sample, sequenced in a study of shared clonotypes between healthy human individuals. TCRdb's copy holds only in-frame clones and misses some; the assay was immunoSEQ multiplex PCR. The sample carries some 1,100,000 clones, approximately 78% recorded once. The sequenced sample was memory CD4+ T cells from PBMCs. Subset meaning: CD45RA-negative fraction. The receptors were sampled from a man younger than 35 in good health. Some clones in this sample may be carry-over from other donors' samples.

DNA of the CDR3: TGTGCCAGTCGCAGGGGAGGTTACGGGGAGCTGTTTTTT. The encoded protein is CASRRGGYGELFF. The chain links TRBV7-9 to TRBJ2-2; D is perhaps TRBD1 or TRBD2 (6 bases each). This CDR3 comprises 13 residues. Germline V gene sequence: CDR1 SEHNR, CDR2 FQNEAQ (reference sequence). V was cut by 9 bases and J by 7 bases, with 15 bases left in between.

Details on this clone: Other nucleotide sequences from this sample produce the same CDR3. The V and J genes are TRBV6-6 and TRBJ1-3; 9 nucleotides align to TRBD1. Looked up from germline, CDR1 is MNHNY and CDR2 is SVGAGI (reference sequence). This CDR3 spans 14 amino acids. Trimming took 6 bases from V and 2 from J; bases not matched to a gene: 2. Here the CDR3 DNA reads TGTGCCAGCAGGACAGGGGGAGCTGGAAACACCATATATTTT. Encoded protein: CASRTGGAGNTIYF.

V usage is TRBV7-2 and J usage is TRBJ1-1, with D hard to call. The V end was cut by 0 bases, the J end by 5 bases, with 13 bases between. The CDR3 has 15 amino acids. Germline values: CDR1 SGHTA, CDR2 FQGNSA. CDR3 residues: CASSLAPGRGTEAFF. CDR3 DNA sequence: TGTGCCAGCAGCTTAGCTCCGGGGAGAGGGACTGAAGCTTTCTTT.

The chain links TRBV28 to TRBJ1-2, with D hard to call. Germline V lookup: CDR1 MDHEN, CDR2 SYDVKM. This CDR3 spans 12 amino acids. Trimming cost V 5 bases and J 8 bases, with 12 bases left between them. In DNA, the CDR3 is TGTGCCAGCAGTCCCAGGTTCTACGGCTACACCTTC. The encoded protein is CASSPRFYGYTF.